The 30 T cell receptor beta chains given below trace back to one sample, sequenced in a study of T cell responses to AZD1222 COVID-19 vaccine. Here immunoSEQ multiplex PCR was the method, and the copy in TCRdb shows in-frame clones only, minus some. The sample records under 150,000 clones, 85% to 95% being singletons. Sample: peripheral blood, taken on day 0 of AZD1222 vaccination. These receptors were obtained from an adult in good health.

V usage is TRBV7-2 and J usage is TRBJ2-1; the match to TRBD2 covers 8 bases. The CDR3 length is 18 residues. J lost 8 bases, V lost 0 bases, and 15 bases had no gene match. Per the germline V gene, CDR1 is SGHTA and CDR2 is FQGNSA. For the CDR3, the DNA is TGTGCCAGCAGCTTAGCCCTAGGGGGACTAGGGCACGGGGATGAGCAGTTCTTC. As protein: CASSLALGGLGHGDEQFF. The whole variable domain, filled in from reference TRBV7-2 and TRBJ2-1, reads GAGVSQSPSNKVTEKGKDVELRCDPISGHTALYWYRQSLGQGLEFLIYFQGNSAPDKSGLPSDRFSAERTGGSVSTLTIQRTQQEDSAVYLCASSLALGGLGHGDEQFFGPGTRLTVL.

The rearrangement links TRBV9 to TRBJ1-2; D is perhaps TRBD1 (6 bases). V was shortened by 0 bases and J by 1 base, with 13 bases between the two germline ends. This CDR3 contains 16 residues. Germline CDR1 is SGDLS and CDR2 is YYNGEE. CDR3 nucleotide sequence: TGTGCCAGCAGCGTAGCACAGGGTCTCGGTAACTATGGCTACACCTTC. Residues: CASSVAQGLGNYGYTF.

The CDR3 sequence is CASSLPRTGRGSPLHF. The CDR3 region has the DNA TGTGCCAGCAGCTTACCTCGGACAGGGAGGGGTTCACCCCTCCACTTT. The V gene is TRBV11-2, the J gene TRBJ1-6; 8 bases are shared with TRBD1. The J segment lost 9 bases and the V segment lost 2 bases, leaving 9 bases of the junction unmatched. This CDR3 is built from 16 residues. Germline values: CDR1 SGHAT, CDR2 FQNNGV.

CDR3 in DNA: TGCGCCAGCAGAAGACCGAGGAGGAATAGTTATGGAAACACCATATATTTT. This sequence encodes CASRRPRRNSYGNTIYF. The genes are TRBV23-1 and TRBJ1-3; D not resolved. TRBV23-1 is an ORF; its function is uncertain. Trimming cost V 6 bases and J 3 bases, with 21 bases left between them. The CDR3 has 17 residues.

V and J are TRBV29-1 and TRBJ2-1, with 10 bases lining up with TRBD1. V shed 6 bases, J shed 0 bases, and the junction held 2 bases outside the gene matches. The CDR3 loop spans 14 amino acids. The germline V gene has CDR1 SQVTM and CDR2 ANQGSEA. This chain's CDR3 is CSVRTGGSYNEQFF. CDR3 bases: TGCAGCGTAAGGACAGGGGGCTCCTACAATGAGCAGTTCTTC.

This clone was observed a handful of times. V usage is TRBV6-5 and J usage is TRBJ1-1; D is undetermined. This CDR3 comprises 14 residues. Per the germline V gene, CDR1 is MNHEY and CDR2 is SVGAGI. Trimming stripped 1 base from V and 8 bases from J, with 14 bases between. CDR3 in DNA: TGTGCCAGCAGTTACTTCTCCCGGAGTAAAGAAGCTTTCTTT. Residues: CASSYFSRSKEAFF.

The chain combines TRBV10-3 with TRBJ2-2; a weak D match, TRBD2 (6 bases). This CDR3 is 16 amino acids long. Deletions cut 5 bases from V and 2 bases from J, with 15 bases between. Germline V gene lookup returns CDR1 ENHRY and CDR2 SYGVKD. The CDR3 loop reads CAISRDGGANTGELFF. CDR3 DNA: TGTGCCATCAGTCGAGACGGGGGTGCTAACACCGGGGAGCTGTTTTTT.

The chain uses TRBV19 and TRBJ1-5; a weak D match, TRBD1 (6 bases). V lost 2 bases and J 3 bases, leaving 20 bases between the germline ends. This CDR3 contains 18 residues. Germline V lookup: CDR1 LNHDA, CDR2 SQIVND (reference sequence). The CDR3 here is CASSILGWGAGDNQPQHF. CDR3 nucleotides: TGTGCCAGTAGTATACTTGGATGGGGGGCTGGTGACAATCAGCCCCAGCATTTT.

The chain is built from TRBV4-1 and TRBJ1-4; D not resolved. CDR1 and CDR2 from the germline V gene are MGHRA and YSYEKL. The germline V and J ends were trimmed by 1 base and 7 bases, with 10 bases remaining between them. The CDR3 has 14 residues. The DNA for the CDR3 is TGCGCCAGCAGCCAAGGGCTTGTGGGTGAAAAACTGTTTTTT. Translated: CASSQGLVGEKLFF.

The CDR3 bases are TGCAGCGTTGGGCCCGCTACGGGGGAGACCCAGTACTTC. Translated: CSVGPATGETQYF. The chain uses TRBV29-1 and TRBJ2-5, with D perhaps matching TRBD2 (5 bases). The germline V gene has CDR1 SQVTM and CDR2 ANQGSEA. With 4 bases removed from V and 5 bases from J, the gap between germline ends came to 14 bases. This CDR3 has 13 residues.

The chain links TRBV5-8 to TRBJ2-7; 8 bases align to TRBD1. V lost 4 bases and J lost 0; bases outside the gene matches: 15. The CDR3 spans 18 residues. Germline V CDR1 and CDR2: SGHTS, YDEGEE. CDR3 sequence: CASSTRDRTSLDSYEQYF. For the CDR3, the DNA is TGTGCCAGCAGCACCCGGGACAGGACCTCCTTAGACTCCTACGAGCAGTACTTC.

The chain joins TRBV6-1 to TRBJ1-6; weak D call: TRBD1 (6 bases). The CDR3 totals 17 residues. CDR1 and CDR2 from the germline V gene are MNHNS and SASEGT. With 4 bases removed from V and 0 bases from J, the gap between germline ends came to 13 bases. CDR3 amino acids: CASSALGGSSYNSPLHF. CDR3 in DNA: TGTGCCAGCAGTGCTTTAGGGGGGAGCTCCTATAATTCACCCCTCCACTTT.

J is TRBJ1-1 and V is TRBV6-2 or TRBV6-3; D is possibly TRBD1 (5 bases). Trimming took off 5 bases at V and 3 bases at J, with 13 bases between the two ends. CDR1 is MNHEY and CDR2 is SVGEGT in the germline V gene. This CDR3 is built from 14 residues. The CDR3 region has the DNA TGTGCCAGCAGTCCCGAAGGGGTTTACACTGAAGCTTTCTTT. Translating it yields CASSPEGVYTEAFF.

In DNA form, the CDR3 reads TGCGCCAGCAACTTCGGTTTTCAGGGCTATGGCTACACCTTC. Its protein is CASNFGFQGYGYTF. The J gene is TRBJ1-2, the V gene TRBV5-1; perhaps TRBD1 as D (5 bases). The CDR3 runs to 14 residues. Germline values: CDR1 SGHRS, CDR2 YFSETQ. Between the trimmed V and J ends, which lost 6 bases and 4 bases, there was a span of 16 bases.

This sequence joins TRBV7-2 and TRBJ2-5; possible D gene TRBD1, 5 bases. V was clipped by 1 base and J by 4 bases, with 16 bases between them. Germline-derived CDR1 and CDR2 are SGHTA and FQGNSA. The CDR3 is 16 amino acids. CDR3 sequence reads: CASSLGGQPVGETQYF. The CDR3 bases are TGTGCCAGCAGCTTAGGAGGACAACCTGTCGGAGAGACCCAGTACTTC.

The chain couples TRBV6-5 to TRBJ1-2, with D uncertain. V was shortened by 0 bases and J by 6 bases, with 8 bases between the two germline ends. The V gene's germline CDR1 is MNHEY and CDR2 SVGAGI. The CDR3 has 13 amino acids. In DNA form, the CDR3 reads TGTGCCAGCAGTTACTCTAATTTGGATGGCTACACCTTC. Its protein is CASSYSNLDGYTF.

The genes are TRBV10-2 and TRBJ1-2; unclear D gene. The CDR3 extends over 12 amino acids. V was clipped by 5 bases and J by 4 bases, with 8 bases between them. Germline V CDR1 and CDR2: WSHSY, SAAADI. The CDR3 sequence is CASSWTAYGYTF. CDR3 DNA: TGCGCCAGCAGTTGGACGGCCTATGGCTACACCTTC.

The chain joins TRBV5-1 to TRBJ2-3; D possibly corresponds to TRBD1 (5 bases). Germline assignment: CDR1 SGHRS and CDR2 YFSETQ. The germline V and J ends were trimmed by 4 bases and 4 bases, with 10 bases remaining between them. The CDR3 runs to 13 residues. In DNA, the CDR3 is TGCGCCAGCAGCCTGTCAGGGTCAGATACGCAGTATTTT. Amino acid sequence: CASSLSGSDTQYF.

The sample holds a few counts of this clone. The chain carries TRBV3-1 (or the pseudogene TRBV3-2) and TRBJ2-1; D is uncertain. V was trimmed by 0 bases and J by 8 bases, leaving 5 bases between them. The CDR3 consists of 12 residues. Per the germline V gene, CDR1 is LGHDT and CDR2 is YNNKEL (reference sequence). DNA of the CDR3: TGTGCCAGCAGCCAAGATGGGTATGAGCAGTTCTTC. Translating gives CASSQDGYEQFF.

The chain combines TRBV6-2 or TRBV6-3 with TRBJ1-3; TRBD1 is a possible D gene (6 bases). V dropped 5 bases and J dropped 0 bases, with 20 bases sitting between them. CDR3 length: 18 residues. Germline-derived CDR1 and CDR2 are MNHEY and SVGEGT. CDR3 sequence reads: CASSTVRQERISGNTIYF. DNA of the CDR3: TGTGCCAGCAGTACCGTACGACAGGAAAGGATCTCTGGAAACACCATATATTTT.

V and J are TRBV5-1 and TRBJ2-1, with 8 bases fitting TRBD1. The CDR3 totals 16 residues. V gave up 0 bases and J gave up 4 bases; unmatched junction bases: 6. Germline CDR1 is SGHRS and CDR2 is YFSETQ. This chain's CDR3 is CASSLVAQGAYNEQFF. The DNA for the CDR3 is TGCGCCAGCAGCTTGGTGGCGCAGGGGGCGTACAATGAGCAGTTCTTC. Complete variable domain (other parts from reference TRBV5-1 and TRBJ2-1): KAGVTQTPRYLIKTRGQQVTLSCSPISGHRSVSWYQQTPGQGLQFLFEYFSETQRNKGNFPGRFSGRQFSNSRSEMNVSTLELGDSALYLCASSLVAQGAYNEQFFGPGTRLTVL.

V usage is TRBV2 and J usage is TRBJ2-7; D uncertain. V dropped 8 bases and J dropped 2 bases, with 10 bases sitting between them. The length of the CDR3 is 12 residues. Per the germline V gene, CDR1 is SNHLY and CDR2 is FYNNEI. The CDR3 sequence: CASSAGTYEQYF. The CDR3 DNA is TGTGCCAGCTCCGCCGGTACCTACGAGCAGTACTTC.

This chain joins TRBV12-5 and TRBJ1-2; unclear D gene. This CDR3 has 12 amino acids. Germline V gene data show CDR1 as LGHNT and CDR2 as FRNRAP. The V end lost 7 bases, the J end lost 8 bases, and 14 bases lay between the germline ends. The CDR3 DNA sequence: TGTGCTAGTGCCGCGGCGGCATTCGGCTACACCTTC. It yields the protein CASAAAAFGYTF.

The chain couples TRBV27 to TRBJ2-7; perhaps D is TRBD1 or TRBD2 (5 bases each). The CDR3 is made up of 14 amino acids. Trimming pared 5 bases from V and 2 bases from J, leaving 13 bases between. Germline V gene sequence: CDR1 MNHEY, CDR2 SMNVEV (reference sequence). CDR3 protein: CASSPGQGPYEQYF. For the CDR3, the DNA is TGTGCCAGCAGTCCGGGCCAGGGACCCTACGAGCAGTACTTC.

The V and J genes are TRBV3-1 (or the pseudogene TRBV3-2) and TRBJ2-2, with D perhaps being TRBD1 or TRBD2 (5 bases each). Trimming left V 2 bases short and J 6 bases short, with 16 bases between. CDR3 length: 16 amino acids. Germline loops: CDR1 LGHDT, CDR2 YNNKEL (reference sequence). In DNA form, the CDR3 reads TGTGCCAGCAGCCAACTCCGGGACCCGAGAGCCGGGGAGCTGTTTTTT. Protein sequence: CASSQLRDPRAGELFF.

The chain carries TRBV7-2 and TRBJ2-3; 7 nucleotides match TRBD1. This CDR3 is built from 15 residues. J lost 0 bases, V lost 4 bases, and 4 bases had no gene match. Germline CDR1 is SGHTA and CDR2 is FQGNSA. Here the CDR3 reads CASSSTGFSTDTQYF. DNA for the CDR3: TGTGCCAGCAGCTCGACAGGGTTTAGCACAGATACGCAGTATTTT.

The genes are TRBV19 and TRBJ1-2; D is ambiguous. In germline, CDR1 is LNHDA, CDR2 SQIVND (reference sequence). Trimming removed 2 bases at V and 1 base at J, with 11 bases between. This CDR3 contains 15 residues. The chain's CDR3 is CASSIMGRNNYGYTF. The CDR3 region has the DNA TGTGCCAGTAGTATAATGGGCCGAAATAACTATGGCTACACCTTC.

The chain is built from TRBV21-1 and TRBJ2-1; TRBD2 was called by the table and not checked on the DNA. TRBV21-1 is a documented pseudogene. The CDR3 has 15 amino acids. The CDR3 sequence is CASRRTSGNYNEQFF. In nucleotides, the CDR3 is TGTGCCAGCAGGAGGACTAGCGGGAACTACAATGAGCAGTTCTTC.

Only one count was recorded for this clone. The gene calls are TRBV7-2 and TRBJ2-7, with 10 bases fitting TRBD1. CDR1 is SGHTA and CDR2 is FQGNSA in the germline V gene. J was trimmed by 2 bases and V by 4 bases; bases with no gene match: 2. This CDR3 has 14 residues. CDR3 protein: CASSWTGGAYEQYF. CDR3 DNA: TGTGCCAGCAGCTGGACAGGGGGGGCCTACGAGCAGTACTTC.

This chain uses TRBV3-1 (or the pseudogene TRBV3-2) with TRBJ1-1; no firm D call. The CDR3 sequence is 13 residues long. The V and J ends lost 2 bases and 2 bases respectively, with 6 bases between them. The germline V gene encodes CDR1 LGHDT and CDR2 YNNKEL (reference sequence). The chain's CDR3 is CASSQSFNTEAFF. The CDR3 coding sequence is TGTGCCAGCAGCCAAAGTTTCAACACTGAAGCTTTCTTT.